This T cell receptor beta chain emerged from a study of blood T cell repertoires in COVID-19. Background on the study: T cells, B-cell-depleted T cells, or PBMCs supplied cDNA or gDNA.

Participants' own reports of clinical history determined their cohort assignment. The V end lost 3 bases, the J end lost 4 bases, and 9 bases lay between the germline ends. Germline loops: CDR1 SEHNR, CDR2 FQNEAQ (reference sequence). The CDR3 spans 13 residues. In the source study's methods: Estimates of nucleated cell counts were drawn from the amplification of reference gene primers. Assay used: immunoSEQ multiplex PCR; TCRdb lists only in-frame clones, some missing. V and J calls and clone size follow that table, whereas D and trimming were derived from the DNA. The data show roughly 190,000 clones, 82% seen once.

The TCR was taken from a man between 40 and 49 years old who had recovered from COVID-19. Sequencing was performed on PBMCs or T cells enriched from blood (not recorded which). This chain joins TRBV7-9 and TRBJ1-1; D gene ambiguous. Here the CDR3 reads CASSFSEITEAFF. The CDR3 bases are TGTGCCAGCAGCTTTTCGGAGATCACTGAAGCTTTCTTT. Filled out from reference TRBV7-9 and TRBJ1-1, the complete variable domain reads DTGVSQNPRHKITKRGQNVTFRCDPISEHNRLYWYRQTLGQGPEFLTYFQNEAQLEKSRLLSDRFSAERPKGSFSTLEIQRTEQGDSAMYLCASSFSEITEAFFGQGTRLTVV.